This T cell receptor (beta chain) was sequenced in a study of T cells in Graves' hyperthyroidism and ophthalmopathy. This clonotype showed up just a few times. Its antigen is unknown. Amplified TCR beta CDR3 regions came from RNA transcripts. HTBI primers were the set used in a first-round RT-PCR of the TCR CDR3. TCRdb reprocessed the multiplex PCR reads via MiXCR and lists one record per CDR3 protein. Here the sample spans about 540,000 distinct CDR3 sequences, under 60% being singletons. General study results and limits: Most thyroid clonotypes that were expanded above 0.001 also turned up in blood.

The CDR3 has 14 residues. Trimming at V came to 1 base and at J to 6 bases, leaving 6 bases not matched to a gene. In germline, CDR1 is SGHTA, CDR2 FQGNSA. Sample: peripheral blood or thyroid tissue (not recorded which). The rearrangement joins TRBV7-2 to TRBJ2-7; 7 bases align to TRBD1. The TCR sequence derives from a woman aged 18-29 years with Graves' hyperthyroidism. For the CDR3, the DNA is TGTGCCAGCAGCTTAGAAGGGACAGTCGCCGAGCAGTACTTC. It specifies CASSLEGTVAEQYF.